The 19 T cell receptor beta chains in this list originate from one sample, sequenced in a study of blood T cell repertoires in COVID-19. Generated by immunoSEQ multiplex PCR, the TCRdb table keeps only in-frame clones and is missing some. The sample contains roughly 39,000 clones, around 79% of which appear only once. The specimen sequenced was peripheral blood. The receptors were gathered from a man between 65 and 80 years old with acute or convalescent COVID-19.

The genes are TRBV5-4 and TRBJ2-7; 8 positions match TRBD1. CDR1 is SGHNT, CDR2 YYREEE, per germline (reference sequence). J gave up 4 bases and V 0 bases, and 6 bases lay outside the gene matches. This CDR3 is 15 amino acids long. The CDR3 loop is CASSLGWTGRYEQYF. DNA of the CDR3: TGTGCCAGCAGCTTGGGTTGGACAGGGAGGTACGAGCAGTACTTC.

This sequence joins TRBV19 and TRBJ2-5; possible D gene TRBD2, 6 bases. Between the trimmed V and J ends, which lost 6 bases and 9 bases, there was a span of 14 bases. From germline, CDR1 is LNHDA and CDR2 SQIVND (reference sequence). The CDR3 is 12 amino acids. CDR3 region: CASSGDSSAQYF. In DNA form, the CDR3 reads TGTGCCAGTAGCGGGGACTCCTCGGCCCAGTACTTC.

The CDR3 nucleotides are TGCAGTGCAGCGGGCCAAGAGACCCAGTACTTC. Translation: CSAAGQETQYF. V is TRBV20-1 and J is TRBJ2-5; perhaps TRBD2 as D (6 bases). Trimming left V 6 bases short and J 1 base short, with 6 bases between. Germline assignment: CDR1 DFQATT and CDR2 SNEGSKA (reference sequence). This CDR3 region has 11 residues.

The V and J genes are TRBV19 and TRBJ1-5, with D maybe TRBD1 (6 bases). V was shortened by 9 bases and J by 3 bases, with 9 bases between the two germline ends. The CDR3 sequence is 12 residues long. Germline V gives CDR1 LNHDA, CDR2 SQIVND (reference sequence). For the CDR3, the DNA is TGTGCCAGACAGGGATACAATCAGCCCCAGCATTTT. It is translated as CARQGYNQPQHF.

J is TRBJ2-5 and V is TRBV28; 10 nucleotides agree with TRBD1. The CDR3 is 15 amino acids. CDR1 and CDR2 (germline): MDHEN, SYDVKM. V lost 5 bases, J lost 3 bases, and 6 bases stayed unmatched. The CDR3 loop reads CASSPLGTGEETQYF. CDR3 in DNA: TGTGCCAGCAGTCCACTCGGGACAGGGGAAGAGACCCAGTACTTC. The full variable domain, with the rest looked up from reference TRBV28 and TRBJ2-5, is DVKVTQSSRYLVKRTGEKVFLECVQDMDHENMFWYRQDPGLGLRLIYFSYDVKMKEKGDIPEGYSVSREKKERFSLILESASTNQTSMYLCASSPLGTGEETQYFGPGTRLLVL.

This chain's CDR3 is CAISERQRELTQYF. For the CDR3, the DNA is TGTGCCATCAGTGAGAGGCAGCGGGAACTGACGCAGTATTTT. This chain connects TRBV10-3 to TRBJ2-3; TRBD2 matches at 7 bases. V lost 2 bases and J lost 9; bases outside the gene matches: 8. The CDR3 is made up of 14 amino acids. Germline V CDR1 and CDR2: ENHRY, SYGVKD.

V gene TRBV7-9 combines with J gene TRBJ2-1; D is undetermined. Trimming shortened V by 0 bases and J by 2 bases, and 5 bases separated the two germline ends. CDR1 is SEHNR and CDR2 is FQNEAQ in the germline V gene (reference sequence). This CDR3 has 14 residues. CDR3 sequence (DNA): TGTGCCAGCAGCTTAGCGGGCCCCTACAATGAGCAGTTCTTC. It yields the protein CASSLAGPYNEQFF.

A few counts support this clone. The chain uses TRBV6-6 and TRBJ1-1; possibly TRBD1 for D (6 bases). V lost 7 bases and J 4 bases, leaving 22 bases between the germline ends. The CDR3 spans 16 residues. CDR1 is MNHNY, CDR2 SVGAGI, per germline (reference sequence). CDR3 sequence reads: CASTDGGGGRSTEAFF. For the CDR3, the DNA is TGTGCCAGCACCGACGGGGGCGGGGGACGGAGCACTGAAGCTTTCTTT.

The chain employs TRBV28 and TRBJ2-1; D is possibly TRBD2 (5 bases). This CDR3 has 14 amino acids. V lost 6 bases and J lost 7, with 16 bases in between. In germline, CDR1 is MDHEN, CDR2 SYDVKM. CDR3 in amino acids: CASSSGGSKNEQFF. The CDR3 DNA reads as TGTGCCAGCAGCAGTGGAGGAAGTAAAAATGAGCAGTTCTTC.

A few counts support this clone. The CDR3 nucleotides read TGTGCCAGCGCGGGAGAGTACGAGCAGTACTTC. Encoded protein: CASAGEYEQYF. The chain recombines TRBV12-3 or TRBV12-4 with TRBJ2-7, with 7 positions matching TRBD2. Trimming removed 8 bases from V and 4 bases from J; junction bases left unmatched: 2. This CDR3 is 11 amino acids long.

The gene calls are TRBV5-1 and TRBJ2-7, with 8 nucleotides matching TRBD1. Looked up from germline, CDR1 is SGHRS and CDR2 is YFSETQ. V was pared by 3 bases and J by 2 bases, with 10 bases of the junction left unmatched. CDR3 length: 16 amino acids. CDR3 amino acids: CASSSSPDRAPYEQYF. DNA of the CDR3: TGCGCCAGCAGCTCCTCTCCGGACAGGGCCCCCTACGAGCAGTACTTC.

The chain employs TRBV24-1 and TRBJ2-1, with TRBD2 as a possible D gene (7 bases). The CDR3 has 15 amino acids. V shed 7 bases and J shed 0 bases, with 12 bases lying between them. CDR1 KGHDR and CDR2 SFDVKD come from the germline V gene. In nucleotides, the CDR3 is TGTGCCACCAGGGGTCGGGGGGCCTCCTACAATGAGCAGTTCTTC. It encodes CATRGRGASYNEQFF.

The chain carries TRBV9 and TRBJ2-2; D possibly corresponds to TRBD2 (6 bases). CDR1 and CDR2 (germline): SGDLS, YYNGEE. Trimming cost V 3 bases and J 6 bases, with 12 bases left between them. CDR3 size: 14 residues. CDR3 residues: CASSAGLLAGELFF. The CDR3 bases are TGTGCCAGCAGCGCAGGACTACTCGCCGGGGAGCTGTTTTTT.

The chain couples TRBV24-1 to TRBJ2-2; 7 positions match TRBD2. This CDR3 comprises 13 residues. Germline V gives CDR1 KGHDR, CDR2 SFDVKD. Trimming at V came to 9 bases and at J to 4 bases, leaving 4 bases not matched to a gene. In nucleotides, the CDR3 is TGTGCCACCTGTTCGGGGGGCACCGGGGAGCTGTTTTTT. Its translation: CATCSGGTGELFF.

The V call is TRBV28, the J call TRBJ1-2; D uncertain. V was cut by 8 bases and J by 7 bases, with 14 bases left in between. CDR1 MDHEN and CDR2 SYDVKM come from the germline V gene. CDR3 length: 12 residues. CDR3 amino acids: CASEGSRGGYTF. In DNA, the CDR3 is TGTGCCAGCGAAGGATCACGGGGTGGCTACACCTTC.

The genes are TRBV28 and TRBJ1-2; D is ambiguous. The germline V gene encodes CDR1 MDHEN and CDR2 SYDVKM. The CDR3 totals 13 residues. Deletions cut 5 bases from V and 8 bases from J, with 15 bases between. The CDR3 coding sequence is TGTGCCAGCAGTCCAGACCTAAACGGGGGCTACACCTTC. This sequence encodes CASSPDLNGGYTF.

DNA for the CDR3: TGTGCCAGCACAGGGTGGGGAGAGCAGTACTTC. Amino acids: CASTGWGEQYF. The chain employs TRBV6-5 and TRBJ2-7, with D possibly being TRBD1 (5 bases). Germline V lookup: CDR1 MNHEY, CDR2 SVGAGI. V was pared by 7 bases and J by 7 bases, with 11 bases between. The CDR3 sequence is 11 residues long.

This chain joins TRBV28 and TRBJ2-5; 8 bases map to TRBD2. The CDR3 has 16 residues. Germline CDR1 and CDR2: MDHEN and SYDVKM. J lost 3 bases, V lost 6 bases, and 12 bases had no gene match. CDR3 nucleotides: TGTGCCAGCAGCCGCCCCCAGCGGGAGATCGAAGAGACCCAGTACTTC. It specifies CASSRPQREIEETQYF.

J is TRBJ2-1 and V is TRBV11-2, with D perhaps matching TRBD2 (6 bases). Trimming left V 5 bases short and J 6 bases short, with 17 bases between. Germline V gene sequence: CDR1 SGHAT, CDR2 FQNNGV. This CDR3 region has 15 residues. The CDR3 DNA is TGTGCCAGCAGCCCACCCATGGGGGGTTCCAATGAGCAGTTCTTC. It specifies CASSPPMGGSNEQFF.